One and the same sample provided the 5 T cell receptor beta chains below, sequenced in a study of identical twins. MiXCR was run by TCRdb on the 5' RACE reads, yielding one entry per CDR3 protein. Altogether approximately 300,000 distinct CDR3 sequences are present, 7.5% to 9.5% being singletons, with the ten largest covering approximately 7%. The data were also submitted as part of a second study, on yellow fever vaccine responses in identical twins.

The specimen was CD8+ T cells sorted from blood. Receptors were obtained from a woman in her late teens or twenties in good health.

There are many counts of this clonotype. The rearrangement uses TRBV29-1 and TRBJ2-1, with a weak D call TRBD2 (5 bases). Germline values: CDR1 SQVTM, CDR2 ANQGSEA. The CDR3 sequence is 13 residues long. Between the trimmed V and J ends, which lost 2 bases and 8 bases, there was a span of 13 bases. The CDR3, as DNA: TGCAGCGTTGAAACCGGCCAGGAGGATGAGCAGTTCTTC. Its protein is CSVETGQEDEQFF.

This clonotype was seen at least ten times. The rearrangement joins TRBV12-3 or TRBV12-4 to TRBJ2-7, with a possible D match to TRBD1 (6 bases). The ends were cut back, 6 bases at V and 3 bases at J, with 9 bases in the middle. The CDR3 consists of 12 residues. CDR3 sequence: CASRQGLYEQYF. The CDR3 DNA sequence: TGTGCCAGCAGACAGGGTCTCTACGAGCAGTACTTC.

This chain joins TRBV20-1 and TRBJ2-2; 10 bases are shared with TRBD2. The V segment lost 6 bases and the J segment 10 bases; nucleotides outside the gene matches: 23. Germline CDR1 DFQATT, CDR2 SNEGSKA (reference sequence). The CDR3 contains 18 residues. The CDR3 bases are TGCAGTGCCACCAGGGAGGAGCGGGAGGGCCTTTTTTACGAGGAGCTGTTTTTT. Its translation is CSATREEREGLFYEELFF.

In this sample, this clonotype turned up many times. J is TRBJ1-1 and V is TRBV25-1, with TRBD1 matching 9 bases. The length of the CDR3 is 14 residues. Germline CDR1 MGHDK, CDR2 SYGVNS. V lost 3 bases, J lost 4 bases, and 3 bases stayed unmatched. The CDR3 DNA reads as TGTGCCAGCAGTGAGACAGGGGGTGGCACTGAAGCTTTCTTT. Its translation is CASSETGGGTEAFF. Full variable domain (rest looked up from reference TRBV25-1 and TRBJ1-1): EADIYQTPRYLVIGTGKKITLECSQTMGHDKMYWYQQDPGMELHLIHYSYGVNSTEKGDLSSESTVSRIRTEHFPLTLESARPSHTSQYLCASSETGGGTEAFFGQGTRLTVV.

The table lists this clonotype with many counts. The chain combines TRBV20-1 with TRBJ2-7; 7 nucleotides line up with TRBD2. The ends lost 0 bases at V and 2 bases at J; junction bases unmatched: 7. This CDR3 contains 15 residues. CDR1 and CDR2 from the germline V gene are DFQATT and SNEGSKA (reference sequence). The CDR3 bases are TGCAGTGCTAGAGATCTGGGGGGGGAGACCTACGAGCAGTACTTC. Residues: CSARDLGGETYEQYF.